This entry is about one T cell receptor beta chain. Its target antigen remains unknown. There are no base qualities to consult, and no much larger clone falls within one base. These data belong to a study of post-analysis software for immune sequencing data (dated by TCRdb to the mid-2010s). For the wider study: Relapsing-remitting, secondary progressive and progressive-relapsing multiple sclerosis were recorded as disease courses, and subtype annotation was lacking for some patients. A subset of samples was prepared in parallel using single-end sample barcoding, then pooled and co-amplified after Illumina adapter ligation. Patient repertoires were compared against roughly 11 previously published healthy control repertoires from donors aged roughly 6 to 26 years.

The library came from PCR. Sequencing was performed on an Illumina HiSeq 2500. To reduce PCR and sequencing biases, unique molecular identifiers were incorporated into the TCR beta cDNA libraries. Some 500,000 cDNA molecules were obtained for every 1 to 10 million input T cells, so each molecule roughly corresponded to one T cell. The patient libraries were prepared and sequenced with the same protocol used for the earlier healthy control dataset. Within a given batch, samples were prepared together, multiplexed and sequenced on the same HiSeq lane. Turning to the authors' computational methods: Raw barcoded reads were processed with MIGEC, and single-read molecular identifier groups were discarded before consensus assembly and CDR3 extraction. VDJtools was used for post-analysis of the clonotype tables, with diversity normalized by down-sampling every dataset to the smallest sample size. To correct batch-related cross-sample contamination, repertoire overlap clustering matched CDR3 amino acid sequences but not nucleotide sequences. TCRdb trimmed public reads at Q25 via fastp, called clones via MiXCR and kept in-frame beta chains. Rows are unified per CDR3 protein, each entry keeping the most common DNA and genes. TCRdb assigned the V and J calls; the authors' analysis was not used. A total of approximately 360,000 distinct CDR3 sequences appear in this sample, roughly 36% of them only once. Clones ranked in the top ten supply roughly an eighth of the sample.

CDR1 is given as LGHNA and CDR2 as YSLEER, both from the germline V gene. The CDR3 covers 16 residues, taking in both the cysteine and the phenylalanine. The read is trimmed to its CDR3 DNA, 48 bases read in frame from base 1. Trimming at the junction amounts to 8 bases on V and 0 bases on J, and the germline ends lie 16 bases apart. The study at large found these results: Direct clustering with F measure showed strong co-clustering of samples prepared in the same batch, prompting a batch-effect correction. Normalized Chao1 diversity was significantly lower in multiple sclerosis patients than controls, suggesting substantial peripheral T-cell clonal expansion. The multiple sclerosis patient group was slightly younger than the control group. Patients showed significantly higher frequencies than controls for roughly five TRBV segments, among them TRBV5-6, TRBV5-1 and TRBV20-1.

To demonstrate the VDJtools post-analysis software, the study profiled TCR beta repertoires from the peripheral blood of about a dozen young patients with multiple sclerosis. The patients with multiple sclerosis were children and adolescents between about 6 and 17 years of age. The TCR originated in a girl aged 5 to 17 with multiple sclerosis. Material for sequencing was blood. This sequence uses TRBV4-3 and TRBJ2-2, with the D gene not confidently named. The DNA sequence follows: TGCGCCAGCCGCCCTTCGAGGCAGGCGAACACCGGGGAGCTGTTTTTT. This translates into CASRPSRQANTGELFF.